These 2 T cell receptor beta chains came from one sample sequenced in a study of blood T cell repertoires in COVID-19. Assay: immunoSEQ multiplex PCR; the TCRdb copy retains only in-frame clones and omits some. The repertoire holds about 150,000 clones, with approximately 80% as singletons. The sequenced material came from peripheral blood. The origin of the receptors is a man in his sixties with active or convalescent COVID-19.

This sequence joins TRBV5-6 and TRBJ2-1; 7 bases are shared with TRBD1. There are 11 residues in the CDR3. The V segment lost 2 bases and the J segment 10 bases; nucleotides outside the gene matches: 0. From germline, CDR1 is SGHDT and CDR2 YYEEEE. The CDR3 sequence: CASSLQGEQFF. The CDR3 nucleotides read TGTGCCAGCAGCTTACAGGGGGAGCAGTTCTTC.

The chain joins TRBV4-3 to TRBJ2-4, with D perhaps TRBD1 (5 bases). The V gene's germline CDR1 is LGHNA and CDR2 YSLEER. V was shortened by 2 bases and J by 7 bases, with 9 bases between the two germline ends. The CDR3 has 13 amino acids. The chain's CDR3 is CASSQPGSNIQYF. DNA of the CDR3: TGCGCCAGCAGCCAACCAGGGTCGAACATTCAGTACTTC.